Shown below are 3 T cell receptor beta chains from a single sample sequenced in a study of blood T cell repertoires in COVID-19. Some clones are missing from TCRdb's copy, which holds only in-frame ones; the method was immunoSEQ multiplex PCR. The sample has about 64,000 clones, about nine tenths seen once; the top ten hold about 9.1%. The specimen was peripheral blood. All receptors derive from a woman aged 80 or older with active COVID-19.

The chain links TRBV28 to TRBJ1-2; tentatively, D is TRBD1 (5 bases). The V and J ends lost 6 bases and 1 base respectively, with 15 bases between them. The CDR3 spans 15 residues. CDR1 is MDHEN, CDR2 SYDVKM, per germline. The CDR3 DNA follows: TGTGCCAGCAGCCTTGCCGGGGGAATTAACTATGGCTACACCTTC. Translating gives CASSLAGGINYGYTF.

The J gene is TRBJ2-6, the V gene TRBV6-1, with D possibly matching TRBD1 (5 bases). The CDR3 length is 17 residues. Germline V gene data show CDR1 as MNHNS and CDR2 as SASEGT. V dropped 0 bases and J dropped 3 bases, with 12 bases sitting between them. The chain's CDR3 is CASSEAWGRGGANVLTF. The CDR3 DNA follows: TGTGCCAGCAGTGAAGCGTGGGGAAGGGGTGGGGCCAACGTCCTGACTTTC.

The J gene is TRBJ2-2, the V gene TRBV28; tentative D call: TRBD2 (6 bases). The V and J ends lost 5 bases and 3 bases respectively, with 16 bases between them. There are 16 residues in the CDR3. Germline V gene sequence: CDR1 MDHEN, CDR2 SYDVKM. The CDR3 nucleotides read TGTGCCAGCAGTCTCGGGCATAGCGGATACACCGGGGAGCTGTTTTTT. Amino acid sequence: CASSLGHSGYTGELFF. The full variable domain, completed using reference TRBV28 and TRBJ2-2, is DVKVTQSSRYLVKRTGEKVFLECVQDMDHENMFWYRQDPGLGLRLIYFSYDVKMKEKGDIPEGYSVSREKKERFSLILESASTNQTSMYLCASSLGHSGYTGELFFGEGSRLTVL.